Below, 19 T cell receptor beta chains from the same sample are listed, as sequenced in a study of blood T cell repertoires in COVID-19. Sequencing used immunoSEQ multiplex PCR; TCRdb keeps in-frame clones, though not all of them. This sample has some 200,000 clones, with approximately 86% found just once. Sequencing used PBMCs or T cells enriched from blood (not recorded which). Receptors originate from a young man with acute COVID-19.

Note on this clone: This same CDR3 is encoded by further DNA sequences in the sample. DNA of the CDR3: TGCGCCAGCAGTGAAGGGACTAGCGGCACAGATACGCAGTATTTT. The encoded protein is CASSEGTSGTDTQYF. The rearrangement links TRBV10-1 to TRBJ2-3; 10 nucleotides agree with TRBD2. Germline loops: CDR1 WNHNN, CDR2 SYGVQD (reference sequence). V lost 3 bases, J lost 1 base, and 1 base stayed unmatched. The CDR3 loop spans 15 amino acids.

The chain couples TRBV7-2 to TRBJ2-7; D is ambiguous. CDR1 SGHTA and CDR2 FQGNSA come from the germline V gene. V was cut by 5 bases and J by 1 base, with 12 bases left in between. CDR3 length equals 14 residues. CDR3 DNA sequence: TGTGCCAGCAGCCCCCGATACTATTCCTACGAGCAGTACTTC. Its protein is CASSPRYYSYEQYF.

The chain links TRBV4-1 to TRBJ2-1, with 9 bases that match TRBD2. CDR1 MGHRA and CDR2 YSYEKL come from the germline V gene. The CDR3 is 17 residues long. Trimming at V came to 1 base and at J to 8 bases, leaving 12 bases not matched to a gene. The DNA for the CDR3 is TGCGCCAGCAGCCAAGGAGCGGTAGCGGGAGTTCTTGATGAGCAGTTCTTC. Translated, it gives CASSQGAVAGVLDEQFF.

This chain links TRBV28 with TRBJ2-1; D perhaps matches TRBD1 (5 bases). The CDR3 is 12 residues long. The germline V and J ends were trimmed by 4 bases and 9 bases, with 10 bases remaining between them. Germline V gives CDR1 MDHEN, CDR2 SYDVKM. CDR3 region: CASSYGAGEQFF. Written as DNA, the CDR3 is TGTGCCAGCAGTTATGGGGCCGGTGAGCAGTTCTTC.

The CDR3 region has the DNA TGTGCCAGCAGTTACGAGGGTGGGGAACAAGAGACCCAGTACTTC. This codes for CASSYEGGEQETQYF. V and J are TRBV6-5 and TRBJ2-5; tentatively, D is TRBD2 (5 bases). This CDR3 region has 15 residues. CDR1 is MNHEY, CDR2 SVGAGI, per germline. V was pared by 2 bases and J by 2 bases, with 12 bases between.

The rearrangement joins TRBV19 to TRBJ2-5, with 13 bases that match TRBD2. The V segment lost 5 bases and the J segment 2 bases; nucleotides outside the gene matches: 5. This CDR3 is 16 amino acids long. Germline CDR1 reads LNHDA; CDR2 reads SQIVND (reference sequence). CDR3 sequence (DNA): TGTGCCAGTAGTGCGCCGGGACTAGCGGGACAAGAGACCCAGTACTTC. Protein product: CASSAPGLAGQETQYF.

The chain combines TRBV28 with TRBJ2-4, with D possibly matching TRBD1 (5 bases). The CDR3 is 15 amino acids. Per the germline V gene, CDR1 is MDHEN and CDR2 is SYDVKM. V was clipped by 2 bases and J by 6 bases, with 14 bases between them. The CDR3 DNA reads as TGTGCCAGCAGTTTAGAAGGCAGCCAGGGAAACATTCAGTACTTC. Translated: CASSLEGSQGNIQYF.

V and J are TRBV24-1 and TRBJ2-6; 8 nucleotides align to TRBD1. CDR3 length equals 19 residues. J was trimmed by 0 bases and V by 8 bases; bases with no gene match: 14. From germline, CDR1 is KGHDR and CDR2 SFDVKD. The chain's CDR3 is CATKPKAGGILSGANVLTF. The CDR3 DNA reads TGTGCCACCAAACCCAAAGCAGGGGGCATTCTCTCTGGGGCCAACGTCCTGACTTTC.

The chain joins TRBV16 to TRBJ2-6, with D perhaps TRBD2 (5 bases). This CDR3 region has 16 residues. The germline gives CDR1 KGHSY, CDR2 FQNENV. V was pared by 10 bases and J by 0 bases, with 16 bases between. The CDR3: CATPHGLSSGANVLTF. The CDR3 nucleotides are TGTGCCACCCCCCATGGACTGTCCTCTGGGGCCAACGTCCTGACTTTC.

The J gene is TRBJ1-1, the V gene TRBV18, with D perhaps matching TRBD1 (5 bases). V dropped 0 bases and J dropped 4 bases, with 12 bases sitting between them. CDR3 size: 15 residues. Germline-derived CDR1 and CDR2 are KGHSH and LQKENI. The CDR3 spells CASSPPAGKGTEAFF. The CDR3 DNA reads TGTGCCAGCTCACCACCGGCAGGGAAAGGCACTGAAGCTTTCTTT.

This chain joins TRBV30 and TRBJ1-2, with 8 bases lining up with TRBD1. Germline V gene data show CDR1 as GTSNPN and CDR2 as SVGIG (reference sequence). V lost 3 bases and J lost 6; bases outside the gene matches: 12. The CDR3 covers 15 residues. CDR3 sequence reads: CAWRASGQGADGYTF. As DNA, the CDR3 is TGTGCCTGGAGGGCCTCGGGCCAGGGGGCAGATGGCTACACCTTC.

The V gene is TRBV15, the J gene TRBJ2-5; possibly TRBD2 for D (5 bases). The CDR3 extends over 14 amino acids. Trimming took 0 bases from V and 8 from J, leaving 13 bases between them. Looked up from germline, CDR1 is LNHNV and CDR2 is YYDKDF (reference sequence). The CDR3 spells CATSRDRRGETQYF. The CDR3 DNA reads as TGTGCCACCAGCAGAGATCGCCGGGGTGAAACCCAGTACTTC.

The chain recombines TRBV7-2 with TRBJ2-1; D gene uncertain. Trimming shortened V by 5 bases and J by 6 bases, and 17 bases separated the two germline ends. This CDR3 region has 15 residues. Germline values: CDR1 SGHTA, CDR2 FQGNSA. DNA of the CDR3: TGTGCCAGCAGCACGTGGTCGGGTCTCTCCAATGAGCAGTTCTTC. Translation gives CASSTWSGLSNEQFF. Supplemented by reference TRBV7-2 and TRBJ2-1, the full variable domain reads GAGVSQSPSNKVTEKGKDVELRCDPISGHTALYWYRQSLGQGLEFLIYFQGNSAPDKSGLPSDRFSAERTGGSVSTLTIQRTQQEDSAVYLCASSTWSGLSNEQFFGPGTRLTVL.

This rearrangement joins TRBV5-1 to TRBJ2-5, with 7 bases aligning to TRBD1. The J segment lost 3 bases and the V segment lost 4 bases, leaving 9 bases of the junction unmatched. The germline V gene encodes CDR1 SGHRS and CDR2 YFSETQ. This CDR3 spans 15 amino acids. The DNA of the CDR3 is TGCGCCAGCAGCCCCCAGGGACAGAGAGAAGAGACCCAGTACTTC. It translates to CASSPQGQREETQYF.

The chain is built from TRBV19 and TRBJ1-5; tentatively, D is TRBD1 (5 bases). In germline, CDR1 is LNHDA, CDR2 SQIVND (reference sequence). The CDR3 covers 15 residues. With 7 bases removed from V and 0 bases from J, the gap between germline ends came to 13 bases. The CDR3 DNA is TGTGCCAGTAAGACAGACGGATATAGCAATCAGCCCCAGCATTTT. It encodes CASKTDGYSNQPQHF. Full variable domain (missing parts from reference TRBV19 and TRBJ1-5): DGGITQSPKYLFRKEGQNVTLSCEQNLNHDAMYWYRQDPGQGLRLIYYSQIVNDFQKGDIAEGYSVSREKKESFPLTVTSAQKNPTAFYLCASKTDGYSNQPQHFGDGTRLSIL.

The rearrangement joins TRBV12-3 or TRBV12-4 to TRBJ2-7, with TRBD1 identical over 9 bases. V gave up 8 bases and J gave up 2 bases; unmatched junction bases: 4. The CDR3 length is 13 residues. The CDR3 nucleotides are TGTGCCAGCGGAGGGACAGGGACCTACGAGCAGTACTTC. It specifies CASGGTGTYEQYF.

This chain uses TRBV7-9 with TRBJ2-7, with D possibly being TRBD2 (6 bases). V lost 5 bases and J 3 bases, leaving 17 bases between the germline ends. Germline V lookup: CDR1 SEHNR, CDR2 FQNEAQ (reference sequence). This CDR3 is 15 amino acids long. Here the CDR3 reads CASSAGGLASYEQYF. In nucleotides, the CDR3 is TGTGCCAGCAGCGCCGGCGGGCTAGCGAGCTACGAGCAGTACTTC.

In nucleotides, the CDR3 is TGTGCCAGCAGCTCAAGCGGGAGTTGGTATGAGCAGTTCTTC. It specifies CASSSSGSWYEQFF. The gene calls are TRBV7-2 and TRBJ2-1; 8 positions agree with TRBD2. CDR3 size: 14 residues. Germline trimming cut 4 bases from V and 8 bases from J; bases unmatched to any gene: 7. The germline CDR1 and CDR2 sequences are SGHTA and FQGNSA.

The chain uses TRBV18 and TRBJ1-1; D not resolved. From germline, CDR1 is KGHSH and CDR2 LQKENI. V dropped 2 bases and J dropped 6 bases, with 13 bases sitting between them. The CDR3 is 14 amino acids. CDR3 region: CASSPISTVSEAFF. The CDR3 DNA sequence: TGTGCCAGCTCACCAATTTCAACAGTCTCTGAAGCTTTCTTT.